This T cell receptor (beta chain) derives from a study of T cells in Graves' hyperthyroidism and ophthalmopathy. About the study: Peripheral blood samples were taken at initial diagnosis, prior to any treatment.

Amplification of TCR beta CDR3 regions was performed using RNA transcripts as template. Primed by the HTBI set, a first-round RT-PCR was run on the TCR CDR3. MiXCR, applied by TCRdb to the multiplex PCR reads, yields one record per CDR3 protein. The sample comprises approximately 600,000 distinct CDR3 sequences, around 21% of which are singletons, and around a third rests with the top ten. Ophthalmopathy patients had Clinical Activity Score at least 3, NOSPECS grade at least 4, duration under 3 months. Study-wide results and caveats: Ophthalmopathy, which appeared later, was predicted by the model a median about 6.8 months before onset.

The CDR3 covers 15 residues. Germline CDR1 reads LGHNA; CDR2 reads YNFKEQ. Turning to this clonotype: Antigen: not known. One end of the junction varies from germline; a read error may be responsible.

What was sequenced was blood. V and J are TRBV4-2 and TRBJ2-7, with 8 nucleotides matching TRBD1. The TCR originated in a man aged 25-40 years with Graves' ophthalmopathy. The DNA for the CDR3 is TGTGCCAGCAGCCAAGATTGGCGGACAGGGTACGAACAGTACTTC. Translated: CASSQDWRTGYEQYF.